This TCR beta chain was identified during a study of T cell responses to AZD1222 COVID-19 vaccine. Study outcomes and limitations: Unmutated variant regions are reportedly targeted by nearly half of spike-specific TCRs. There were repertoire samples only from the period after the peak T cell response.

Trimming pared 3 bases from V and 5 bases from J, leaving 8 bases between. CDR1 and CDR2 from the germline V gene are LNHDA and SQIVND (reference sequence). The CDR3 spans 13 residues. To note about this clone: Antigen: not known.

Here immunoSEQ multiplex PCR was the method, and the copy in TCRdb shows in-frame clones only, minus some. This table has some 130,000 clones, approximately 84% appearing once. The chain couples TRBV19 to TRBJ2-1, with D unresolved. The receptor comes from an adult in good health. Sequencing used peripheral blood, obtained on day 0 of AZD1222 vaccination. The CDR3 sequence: CASSIGYHNEQFF. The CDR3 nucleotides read TGTGCCAGTAGTATCGGATACCACAATGAGCAGTTCTTC.